This TCR beta chain was retrieved from a study of sequential checkpoint blockade in melanoma. Study-level information: Randomization was 1:1 between first-line nivolumab→ipilimumab and ipilimumab→nivolumab. Each arm's sequence ended with maintenance nivolumab.

CDR1 is SQVTM and CDR2 is ANQGSEA in the germline V gene. J was trimmed by 3 bases and V by 4 bases; bases with no gene match: 12. The CDR3 runs 16 residues. Sample treatment: randomized to nivolumab then ipilimumab (arm A) or the reverse (arm B). None of the patients previously received DNA-damaging chemotherapy. This table comes from immunoSEQ multiplex PCR, and its TCRdb copy is limited to in-frame clones, with some not included. The table includes 5,500 or so clones, roughly two fifths detected once. This chain joins TRBV29-1 and TRBJ2-1, with 7 positions matching TRBD2. The sample was tumor tissue (inferred from file names), taken from a patient given nivolumab and ipilimumab in sequence. The receptor's source is a human donor with melanoma. The CDR3 DNA follows: TGCAGCGTTGTTTGGGTAGCGGGCCCTTTCTACAATGAGCAGTTCTTC. It specifies CSVVWVAGPFYNEQFF.